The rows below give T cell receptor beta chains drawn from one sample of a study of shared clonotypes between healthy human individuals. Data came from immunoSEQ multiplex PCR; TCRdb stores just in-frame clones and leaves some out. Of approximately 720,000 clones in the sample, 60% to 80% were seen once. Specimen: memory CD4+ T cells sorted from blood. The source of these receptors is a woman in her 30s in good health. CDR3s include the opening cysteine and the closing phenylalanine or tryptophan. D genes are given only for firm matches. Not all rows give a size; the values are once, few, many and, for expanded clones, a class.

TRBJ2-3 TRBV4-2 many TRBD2 CASSQGSGRTSTDTQYF TGTGCCAGCAGCCAAGGAAGCGGGAGGACTAGCACAGATACGCAGTATTTT
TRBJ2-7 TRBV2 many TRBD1 CASSVGGQGAREQYF TGTGCCAGCAGTGTAGGCGGACAGGGGGCGCGCGAGCAGTACTTC
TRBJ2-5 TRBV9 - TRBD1 CASSVWDRQETQYF TGTGCCAGCAGCGTATGGGACAGACAAGAGACCCAGTACTTC
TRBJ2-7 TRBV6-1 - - CASSGATIGEQYF TGTGCCAGCAGCGGAGCGACCATAGGCGAGCAGTACTTC
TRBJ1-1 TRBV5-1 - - CASSFDATGNTEAFF TGCGCCAGCAGCTTCGATGCGACAGGGAACACTGAAGCTTTCTTT
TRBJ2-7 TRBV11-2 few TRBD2 CASSSHSGTSGRAFHEQYF TGTGCCAGCAGCTCACACTCCGGGACTAGCGGGAGGGCCTTCCACGAGCAGTACTTC
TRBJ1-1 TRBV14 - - CASSANFGERGTEAFF TGTGCCAGCAGCGCGAACTTCGGGGAACGTGGCACTGAAGCTTTCTTT
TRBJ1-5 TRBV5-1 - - CASSLALDQPQHF TGCGCCAGCAGCTTGGCTTTGGATCAGCCCCAGCATTTT
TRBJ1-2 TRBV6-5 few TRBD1 CASSYQGQGYGYTF TGTGCCAGCAGTTACCAGGGACAGGGTTATGGCTACACCTTC
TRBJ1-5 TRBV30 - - CAWSLGLDQPQHF TGTGCCTGGAGCTTAGGGCTGGATCAGCCCCAGCATTTT
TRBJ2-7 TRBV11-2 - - CASSLAGDGFSYEQYF TGTGCCAGCAGCTTAGCGGGGGACGGGTTCTCCTACGAGCAGTACTTC
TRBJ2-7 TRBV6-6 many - CASRSVQGIYEQYF TGTGCCAGCCGTTCGGTGCAGGGGATCTACGAGCAGTACTTC
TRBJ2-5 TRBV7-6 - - CASSSGVRETQYF TGTGCCAGCAGCTCGGGAGTTAGGGAGACCCAGTACTTC
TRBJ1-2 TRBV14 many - CASSQTRKDGYTF TGTGCCAGCAGCCAAACAAGGAAGGACGGCTACACCTTC
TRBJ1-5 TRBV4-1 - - CASSHPGTINQPQHF TGCGCCAGCAGCCATCCCGGGACAATCAATCAGCCCCAGCATTTT
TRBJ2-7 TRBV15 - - CATSRSRLAAYEQYF TGTGCCACCAGCAGGTCCCGACTGGCGGCCTACGAGCAGTACTTC
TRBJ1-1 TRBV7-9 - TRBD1 CASSVETGGDTEAFF TGTGCCAGCAGCGTAGAGACAGGGGGGGACACTGAAGCTTTCTTT
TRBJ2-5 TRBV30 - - CAWSVGGETQYF TGTGCCTGGAGTGTGGGGGGAGAGACCCAGTACTTC
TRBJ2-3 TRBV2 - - CASSEALQGDTQYF TGTGCCAGCAGTGAAGCGCTTCAGGGAGATACGCAGTATTTT
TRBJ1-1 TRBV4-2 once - CASSLLSRNTEAFF TGTGCCAGCAGCTTATTATCTAGGAACACTGAAGCTTTCTTT
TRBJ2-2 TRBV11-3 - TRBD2 CASSLVVAGATGELFF TGTGCCAGCAGCTTAGTAGTAGCGGGAGCCACCGGGGAGCTGTTTTTT
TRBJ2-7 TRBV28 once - CASSFRVPDEQYF TGTGCCAGCAGTTTCAGGGTACCCGACGAGCAGTACTTC
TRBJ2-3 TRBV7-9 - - CASSPTRETDTQYF TGTGCCAGCAGCCCCACCAGGGAAACAGATACGCAGTATTTT
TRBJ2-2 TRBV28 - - CASRSSSTGELFF TGTGCCAGCAGATCCTCTTCGACCGGGGAGCTGTTTTTT
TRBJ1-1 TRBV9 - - CASRPEDTEAFF TGTGCCAGCAGACCGGAGGACACTGAAGCTTTCTTT
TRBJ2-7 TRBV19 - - CASSIAGGIPYEQYF TGTGCCAGTAGTATAGCAGGTGGGATCCCCTACGAGCAGTACTTC
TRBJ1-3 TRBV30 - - CAWIPQQGPRGNTIYF TGTGCCTGGATCCCCCAGCAGGGGCCAAGGGGAAACACCATATATTTT
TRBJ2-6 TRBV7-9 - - CASNPPRVGTGANVLTF TGTGCCAGCAACCCCCCTCGTGTGGGGACTGGGGCCAACGTCCTGACTTTC
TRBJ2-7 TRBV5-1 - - CASSFRDFPPYEQYF TGCGCCAGCAGCTTCCGGGACTTCCCTCCCTACGAGCAGTACTTC
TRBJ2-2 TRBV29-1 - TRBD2 CSVFLAGDDTGELFF TGCAGCGTCTTCCTAGCGGGAGACGACACCGGGGAGCTGTTTTTT
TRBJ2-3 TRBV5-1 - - CASSLAARITDTQYF TGCGCCAGCAGCTTGGCCGCGCGGATCACAGATACGCAGTATTTT
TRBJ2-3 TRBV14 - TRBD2 CASSWARLAGAADTQYF TGTGCCAGCAGCTGGGCGCGACTAGCGGGAGCGGCAGATACGCAGTATTTT
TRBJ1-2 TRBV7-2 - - CASSLYQEVYGYTF TGTGCCAGCAGCTTATATCAGGAGGTCTATGGCTACACCTTC
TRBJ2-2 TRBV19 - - CASSIPGSRGGELFF TGTGCCAGTAGTATCCCCGGGAGTCGAGGCGGGGAGCTGTTTTTT
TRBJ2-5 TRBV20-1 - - CSAQGGWSQYF TGCAGTGCCCAGGGAGGTTGGTCCCAGTACTTC
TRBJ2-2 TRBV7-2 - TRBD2 CASSEGTSGTGELFF TGTGCCAGCAGCGAGGGGACTAGCGGGACCGGGGAGCTGTTTTTT
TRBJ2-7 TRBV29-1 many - CSVQPGQRNEQYF TGCAGCGTCCAGCCGGGACAAAGGAACGAGCAGTACTTC
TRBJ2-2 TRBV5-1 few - CASSLMGNTGELFF TGCGCCAGCAGCTTAATGGGAAACACCGGGGAGCTGTTTTTT
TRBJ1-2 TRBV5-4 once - CASSLGDREGGYTF TGTGCCAGCAGCTTGGGCGACCGGGAGGGGGGCTACACCTTC
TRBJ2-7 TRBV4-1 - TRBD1 CASSQPTGSSYEQYF TGCGCCAGCAGCCAACCGACAGGGAGCTCCTACGAGCAGTACTTC
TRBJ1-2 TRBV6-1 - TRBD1 CASSEVGHRGDGYTF TGTGCCAGCAGTGAAGTGGGACACAGGGGGGATGGCTACACCTTC
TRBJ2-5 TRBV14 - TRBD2 CASSPERLAGVETQYF TGTGCCAGCAGCCCCGAGAGGCTAGCGGGAGTCGAGACCCAGTACTTC
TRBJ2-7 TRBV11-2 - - CASSLDPGRPYF TGTGCCAGCAGCTTAGACCCTGGGCGCCCGTACTTC
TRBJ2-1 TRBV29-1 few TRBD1 CSVGGGQGAGLASYNEQFF TGCAGCGTTGGCGGGGGACAGGGGGCTGGTTTAGCGTCCTACAATGAGCAGTTCTTC
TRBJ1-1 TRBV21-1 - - CASSWTPRRAFF TGTGCCAGCAGCTGGACACCCCGGAGGGCTTTCTTT
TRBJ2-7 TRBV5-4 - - CASSGGGYYEQYF TGTGCCAGCAGCGGGGGCGGCTACTACGAGCAGTACTTC
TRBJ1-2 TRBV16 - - CASSQSGGDYGYTF TGTGCCAGCAGCCAATCCGGGGGGGACTATGGCTACACCTTC